These 30 T cell receptor beta chains were all obtained from the same sample, sequenced in a study of blood T cell repertoires in COVID-19. Produced via immunoSEQ multiplex PCR; TCRdb's table is partial and in-frame only. Of 200,000 to 250,000 clones listed, 75% to 90% are singletons. The sample comprised peripheral blood. The receptors were gathered from a woman aged 40 to 50 with acute or convalescent COVID-19.

This clone came up once. The CDR3 DNA sequence: TGTGCCAGCAGTCTAACTTCCGGGACAGGGAATAATTCACCCCTCCACTTT. The encoded protein is CASSLTSGTGNNSPLHF. This chain links TRBV6-6 with TRBJ1-6, with 9 bases identical to TRBD1. CDR3 length: 17 residues. Germline lookup yields CDR1 MNHNY and CDR2 SVGAGI (reference sequence). V dropped 5 bases and J dropped 5; count of bases not matched to a gene: 10.

The V call is TRBV9, the J call TRBJ1-2; the match to TRBD1 covers 7 bases. Germline CDR1 SGDLS, CDR2 YYNGEE. The CDR3 extends over 15 amino acids. V shed 2 bases, J shed 4 bases, and the junction held 8 bases outside the gene matches. CDR3 nucleotides: TGTGCCAGCAGCGTGGACCCCGGGACAGCCTATGGCTACACCTTC. Its translation is CASSVDPGTAYGYTF.

The CDR3 sequence is CASSLGQGNMNIQYF. CDR3 DNA: TGTGCCAGCAGCTTGGGGCAGGGTAATATGAACATTCAGTACTTC. The V call is TRBV5-4, the J call TRBJ2-4, with a possible D match to TRBD1 (5 bases). From germline, CDR1 is SGHNT and CDR2 YYREEE (reference sequence). V dropped 0 bases and J dropped 7 bases, with 14 bases sitting between them. The CDR3 loop spans 15 amino acids.

The J gene is TRBJ2-5, the V gene TRBV5-6; a possible D gene is TRBD1 (5 bases). The CDR3 sequence is 15 residues long. V was pared by 2 bases and J by 2 bases, with 13 bases between. Germline CDR1 is SGHDT and CDR2 is YYEEEE. The chain's CDR3 is CASSLRGGHQETQYF. DNA for the CDR3: TGTGCCAGCAGCTTAAGGGGCGGTCATCAAGAGACCCAGTACTTC.

The CDR3 loop reads CASSLSPGDYGYTF. CDR3 in DNA: TGCGCCAGCAGCCTTTCCCCAGGGGACTATGGCTACACCTTC. J is TRBJ1-2 and V is TRBV5-1, with a possible D match to TRBD1 (6 bases). Trimming left V 4 bases short and J 3 bases short, with 13 bases between. The V gene's germline CDR1 is SGHRS and CDR2 YFSETQ. This CDR3 has 14 amino acids.

The chain carries TRBV5-1 and TRBJ1-4; D unresolved. V lost 2 bases and J lost 1, with 9 bases in between. Germline CDR1 SGHRS, CDR2 YFSETQ. The CDR3 is made up of 15 amino acids. The CDR3, as DNA: TGCGCCAGCAGCTTATCTGAGGGAACTAATGAAAAACTGTTTTTT. This encodes CASSLSEGTNEKLFF.

The J gene is TRBJ1-2, the V gene TRBV29-1, with 7 positions matching TRBD1. With 7 bases clipped from V and 1 base from J, the junction kept 6 bases outside the gene matches. Germline V lookup: CDR1 SQVTM, CDR2 ANQGSEA. The CDR3 loop spans 13 amino acids. CDR3 sequence: CSAGDRVNYGYTF. The CDR3 bases are TGCAGCGCGGGGGACAGAGTTAACTATGGCTACACCTTC.

V and J are TRBV11-2 and TRBJ1-3; perhaps TRBD1 as D (5 bases). V lost 9 bases to trimming and J lost 0 bases, with 12 bases between them. Per germline, CDR1 SGHAT and CDR2 FQNNGV. The CDR3 covers 14 residues. The CDR3 reads CASSGGYSGNTIYF. The DNA for the CDR3 is TGTGCCAGTTCCGGGGGATACTCTGGAAACACCATATATTTT.

The rearrangement joins TRBV2 to TRBJ1-5, with unresolved D. This CDR3 has 14 residues. Trimming took off 2 bases at V and 5 bases at J, with 10 bases between the two ends. CDR1 and CDR2 from the germline V gene are SNHLY and FYNNEI. The CDR3 spells CASSEKGGYQPQHF. CDR3 nucleotides: TGTGCCAGCAGTGAAAAAGGAGGGTATCAGCCCCAGCATTTT.

The chain uses TRBV20-1 and TRBJ2-1; D is perhaps TRBD1 (6 bases). CDR3 length: 13 residues. V lost 3 bases and J lost 8, with 14 bases in between. Germline V CDR1 and CDR2: DFQATT, SNEGSKA (reference sequence). The CDR3 spells CSASDSRGHEQFF. As DNA, the CDR3 is TGCAGTGCTAGTGACAGCAGGGGCCATGAGCAGTTCTTC.

This clone was recorded a few times. This chain links TRBV19 with TRBJ1-6; the match to TRBD1 covers 8 bases. The CDR3 consists of 15 residues. Trimming took 1 base from V and 7 from J; bases not matched to a gene: 3. Germline V gene data show CDR1 as LNHDA and CDR2 as SQIVND (reference sequence). The CDR3 sequence: CASSIADRGNSPLHF. CDR3 DNA: TGTGCCAGTAGTATAGCTGACAGGGGAAATTCACCCCTCCACTTT.

A few counts support this clone. The chain employs TRBV5-1 and TRBJ1-2; the match to TRBD1 covers 8 bases. Germline V gives CDR1 SGHRS, CDR2 YFSETQ. V lost 0 bases to trimming and J lost 0 bases; unmatched junction nucleotides: 1. The CDR3 runs to 15 residues. DNA for the CDR3: TGCGCCAGCAGCTTGGGGACAGGGTCTAACTATGGCTACACCTTC. Its protein is CASSLGTGSNYGYTF.

This rearrangement joins TRBV5-1 to TRBJ1-2, with 7 positions matching TRBD1. J was trimmed by 2 bases and V by 3 bases; bases with no gene match: 7. CDR1 SGHRS and CDR2 YFSETQ come from the germline V gene. The CDR3 covers 15 residues. The CDR3 sequence is CASSSGQAPNYGYTF. The CDR3 region has the DNA TGCGCCAGCAGCTCCGGACAGGCCCCGAACTATGGCTACACCTTC. Full variable domain (remainder filled in from reference TRBV5-1 and TRBJ1-2): KAGVTQTPRYLIKTRGQQVTLSCSPISGHRSVSWYQQTPGQGLQFLFEYFSETQRNKGNFPGRFSGRQFSNSRSEMNVSTLELGDSALYLCASSSGQAPNYGYTFGSGTRLTVV.

V is TRBV7-2 and J is TRBJ1-1, with TRBD1 matching 9 bases. J gave up 11 bases and V 5 bases, and 9 bases lay outside the gene matches. Per germline, CDR1 SGHTA and CDR2 FQGNSA. There are 13 residues in the CDR3. The CDR3 nucleotides read TGTGCCAGCAGCCCCCGACAGGGGGGGGAGGCTTTCTTT. It codes for CASSPRQGGEAFF.

Comments on this clone: Within the sample, other DNA sequences also encode this same CDR3. V gene TRBV7-9 combines with J gene TRBJ1-5, with 8 bases aligning to TRBD1. The CDR3 covers 14 residues. Germline CDR1 and CDR2: SEHNR and FQNEAQ (reference sequence). Trimming took 1 base from V and 4 from J; bases not matched to a gene: 0. CDR3 sequence reads: CASSLGQGNQPQHF. CDR3 in DNA: TGTGCCAGCAGCTTAGGACAGGGGAATCAGCCCCAGCATTTT. Combining the CDR3 with reference TRBV7-9 and TRBJ1-5 gives the whole variable domain DTGVSQNPRHKITKRGQNVTFRCDPISEHNRLYWYRQTLGQGPEFLTYFQNEAQLEKSRLLSDRFSAERPKGSFSTLEIQRTEQGDSAMYLCASSLGQGNQPQHFGDGTRLSIL.

The genes are TRBV7-3 and TRBJ1-2; 12 nucleotides align to TRBD1. Germline lookup yields CDR1 SGHTA and CDR2 FQGTGA. This CDR3 is 21 amino acids long. The ends lost 0 bases at V and 3 bases at J; junction bases unmatched: 17. The chain's CDR3 is CASSLTGIPGTGGAEDYGYTF. The CDR3 DNA reads TGTGCCAGCAGCTTAACGGGGATTCCCGGGACAGGGGGCGCGGAAGACTATGGCTACACCTTC.

The chain carries TRBV2 and TRBJ1-2; maybe TRBD1 (5 bases). The CDR3 spans 14 residues. Germline CDR1 reads SNHLY; CDR2 reads FYNNEI. The V end was cut by 0 bases, the J end by 5 bases, with 10 bases between. CDR3 protein: CASSEALAGYGYTF. DNA of the CDR3: TGTGCCAGCAGTGAAGCGCTGGCAGGGTATGGCTACACCTTC.

This chain's CDR3 is CASMGLAVHEQFF. Here the CDR3 DNA reads TGCGCCAGCATGGGACTAGCGGTCCATGAGCAGTTCTTC. The V call is TRBV5-1, the J call TRBJ2-1; 11 bases align to TRBD2. The CDR3 covers 13 residues. Trimming at V came to 6 bases and at J to 8 bases, leaving 4 bases not matched to a gene. Per germline, CDR1 SGHRS and CDR2 YFSETQ.

The CDR3 sequence is CASRPGENTQYF. The CDR3 nucleotides read TGCGCCAGCCGTCCGGGGGAGAATACGCAGTATTTT. The chain employs TRBV5-1 and TRBJ2-3; possibly TRBD2 for D (6 bases). Germline V gives CDR1 SGHRS, CDR2 YFSETQ. The V end was cut by 7 bases, the J end by 7 bases, with 13 bases between. The CDR3 consists of 12 residues. The variable domain in full, completed from reference TRBV5-1 and TRBJ2-3, reads KAGVTQTPRYLIKTRGQQVTLSCSPISGHRSVSWYQQTPGQGLQFLFEYFSETQRNKGNFPGRFSGRQFSNSRSEMNVSTLELGDSALYLCASRPGENTQYFGPGTRLTVL.

The CDR3 loop is CASRSQGNEKLFF. The CDR3 DNA reads as TGTGCCAGCAGATCACAGGGAAATGAAAAACTGTTTTTT. The chain links TRBV3-1 (or the pseudogene TRBV3-2) to TRBJ1-4; D possibly corresponds to TRBD1 (6 bases). The CDR3 is 13 residues long. Deletions cut 6 bases from V and 5 bases from J, with 10 bases between. Germline CDR1 LGHDT, CDR2 YNNKEL (reference sequence).

This sequence joins TRBV19 and TRBJ1-5; TRBD1 matches 12 bases. The CDR3 consists of 18 residues. Germline V gene lookup returns CDR1 LNHDA and CDR2 SQIVND (reference sequence). Trimming at V came to 9 bases and at J to 4 bases, leaving 16 bases not matched to a gene. The CDR3 bases are TGTGCCAGCTCCGCTAGGGGGACAGGGGGCCGGTCGAATCAGCCCCAGCATTTT. It translates to CASSARGTGGRSNQPQHF. Based on the CDR3 plus reference TRBV19 and TRBJ1-5, the full variable domain is DGGITQSPKYLFRKEGQNVTLSCEQNLNHDAMYWYRQDPGQGLRLIYYSQIVNDFQKGDIAEGYSVSREKKESFPLTVTSAQKNPTAFYLCASSARGTGGRSNQPQHFGDGTRLSIL.

The rearrangement uses TRBV12-5 and TRBJ1-1; D gene ambiguous. Germline V gene data show CDR1 as LGHNT and CDR2 as FRNRAP. The germline V and J ends were trimmed by 0 bases and 1 base, with 9 bases remaining between them. The CDR3 consists of 15 residues. CDR3: CASGLVLGRNTEAFF. CDR3 sequence (DNA): TGTGCTAGTGGTTTGGTACTAGGTCGGAACACTGAAGCTTTCTTT.

V is TRBV5-6 and J is TRBJ2-7; 7 bases map to TRBD2. In germline, CDR1 is SGHDT, CDR2 YYEEEE. This CDR3 is 12 amino acids long. The trim removed 3 bases at V and 8 bases at J, leaving 5 bases unmatched. The CDR3 DNA follows: TGTGCCAGCAGCTATGGACTAGTGCAGCAGTACGTC. Amino acid sequence: CASSYGLVQQYV.

The chain combines TRBV11-1 with TRBJ1-1; the D gene is possibly TRBD1 (6 bases). The CDR3 extends over 13 amino acids. Germline CDR1 and CDR2: SGHAT and FQDESV (reference sequence). Between the trimmed V and J ends, which lost 4 bases and 9 bases, there was a span of 15 bases. In DNA form, the CDR3 reads TGTGCCAGCAGCTCCGGGACACCACTTAAAGCTTTCTTT. Protein sequence: CASSSGTPLKAFF.

The gene calls are TRBV28 and TRBJ1-6; 7 nucleotides agree with TRBD1. V trimming: 6 bases; J trimming: 7 bases; junction bases outside the gene matches: 9. Germline V gene data show CDR1 as MDHEN and CDR2 as SYDVKM. The CDR3 runs to 15 residues. Written as DNA, the CDR3 is TGTGCCAGCAGCTTGCAACAGGGGCGGAATTCACCCCTCCACTTT. Translated, it gives CASSLQQGRNSPLHF.

CDR3 sequence reads: CASSEGDRYNSPLHF. Written as DNA, the CDR3 is TGTGCCAGCAGTGAGGGGGACAGATATAATTCACCCCTCCACTTT. The gene calls are TRBV6-6 and TRBJ1-6; TRBD1 agrees at 7 bases. V shed 5 bases, J shed 4 bases, and the junction held 5 bases outside the gene matches. The germline gives CDR1 MNHNY, CDR2 SVGAGI (reference sequence). This CDR3 comprises 15 residues.

This chain uses TRBV7-7 with TRBJ2-1; 8 positions match TRBD2. CDR1 and CDR2 (germline): SSHAT, FNYEAQ (reference sequence). The CDR3 spans 15 residues. With 5 bases clipped from V and 1 base from J, the junction kept 4 bases outside the gene matches. The CDR3 DNA reads TGTGCCAGCAGCCCCGGGGGGGGATCCTACAATGAGCAGTTCTTC. Amino acid sequence: CASSPGGGSYNEQFF.

This clone showed up just once. The CDR3 spells CASSESGTRKTNEKLFF. CDR3 nucleotides: TGTGCCAGCAGCGAATCCGGGACAAGGAAAACTAATGAAAAACTGTTTTTT. This sequence joins TRBV7-8 and TRBJ1-4, with D possibly TRBD1 on 6 matching bases. V dropped 5 bases and J dropped 1 base, with 17 bases sitting between them. CDR1 SGHVS and CDR2 FQNEAQ come from the germline V gene. There are 17 residues in the CDR3.

The chain is built from TRBV2 and TRBJ1-2; perhaps TRBD1 as D (5 bases). Germline assignment: CDR1 SNHLY and CDR2 FYNNEI. This CDR3 is built from 14 residues. V lost 1 base and J 6 bases, leaving 12 bases between the germline ends. CDR3 region: CASSEGRVFNGYTF. CDR3 DNA: TGTGCCAGCAGTGAAGGCAGGGTTTTCAATGGCTACACCTTC.

This rearrangement joins TRBV7-8 to TRBJ1-1, with D possibly being TRBD1 (5 bases). CDR3 size: 13 residues. Trimming removed 3 bases from V and 5 bases from J, with 10 bases in between. Germline V lookup: CDR1 SGHVS, CDR2 FQNEAQ. The DNA for the CDR3 is TGTGCCAGCAGCTTGACAGAAAGGACTGAAGCTTTCTTT. This sequence encodes CASSLTERTEAFF.